The rows below give T cell receptor beta chains drawn from one sample of a study of identifying expanded T cells in peripheral blood. Only in-frame clones appear in the TCRdb table, and some are missing; sequencing was by immunoSEQ multiplex PCR. The table has around 91,000 clones, 88% seen once. The sample consisted of blood. All receptors derive from a person aged 18 to 69 in good health. Each CDR3 is given with its conserved first and last residue. The D gene is left open where the match is weak. For some rows the clone size is stated as once, few or many, or as a class when expanded; others skip it.

DNA,CDR3,J,V,D,size
TGTGCCACCAGCAGAGATCGCAGTAATGAAAAACTGTTTTTT,CATSRDRSNEKLFF,TRBJ1-4,TRBV15,NA,once
TGTGCCAGCAGCTTAAGCCCAGGGATCCCAAACATTCAGTACTTC,CASSLSPGIPNIQYF,TRBJ2-4,TRBV7-3,NA,NA
TGTGCTAGTGGTTTGGGCGGTAGCGGGACCCTAAACACCGGGGAGCTGTTTTTT,CASGLGGSGTLNTGELFF,TRBJ2-2,TRBV12-5,TRBD2,NA
TGTGCCTGGAGTGGAGGTGGGGTCTATGGCTACACCTTC,CAWSGGGVYGYTF,TRBJ1-2,TRBV30,NA,few
TGTGCCAGCAGCGACAGGGGACTCTCCTTTAATCAGCCCCAGCATTTT,CASSDRGLSFNQPQHF,TRBJ1-5,TRBV2,TRBD1,NA
TGTGCCAGCAGCTCGACAGGGAAATCTGGTAACATTCAGTACTTC,CASSSTGKSGNIQYF,TRBJ2-4,TRBV6-5,TRBD1,NA
TGTGCCAGCAGCTTAGCGGGGGGGACAGATACGCAGTATTTT,CASSLAGGTDTQYF,TRBJ2-3,TRBV9,TRBD2,NA
TGTGCCAGCAGAGACAGCTTAAATCAGCCCCAGCATTTT,CASRDSLNQPQHF,TRBJ1-5,TRBV28,NA,few
TGTGCCAGCAGTTCGTACAGGAATTCCTACGAGCAGTACTTC,CASSSYRNSYEQYF,TRBJ2-7,TRBV27,NA,NA
TGCGCCAGCAGCCCGGCGCAGAGCTCCTATAATTCACCCCTCCACTTT,CASSPAQSSYNSPLHF,TRBJ1-6,TRBV4-1,NA,once
TGTGCCAGCAGTAAAGGGAAAGGGGGCCACTATGGCTACACCTTC,CASSKGKGGHYGYTF,TRBJ1-2,TRBV6-1,TRBD1,NA
TGTGCCAGCAGTTTATCTTCCCCCACAGATACGCAGTATTTT,CASSLSSPTDTQYF,TRBJ2-3,TRBV27,NA,NA
TGCGCCAGCAGCCCCCGGACTAGCGGGGGGCTAGAGACCCAGTACTTC,CASSPRTSGGLETQYF,TRBJ2-5,TRBV5-1,TRBD2,NA
TGTGCCAGCAGCCGTGACGCGGGCGGGGGCGGGAACGAGCAGTACTTC,CASSRDAGGGGNEQYF,TRBJ2-7,TRBV5-4,NA,once
TGTGCCAGCAGCAGCATAGCCTACGAGCAGTACTTC,CASSSIAYEQYF,TRBJ2-7,TRBV14,NA,NA
TGTGCCAGCAGTTTAGTCGGCGAACGAGGGTATGGCTACACCTTC,CASSLVGERGYGYTF,TRBJ1-2,TRBV27,NA,NA
TGTGCCAGCAGGCACAGGGGTACCGGGGAGCTGTTTTTT,CASRHRGTGELFF,TRBJ2-2,TRBV7-9,TRBD1,few
TGTGCCAGTAGTATTACGGGACTTAACACCGGGGAGCTGTTTTTT,CASSITGLNTGELFF,TRBJ2-2,TRBV19,NA,NA
TGCGCCAGCAGCTTGCGCCTGCCGGGAACTGAAGCTTTCTTT,CASSLRLPGTEAFF,TRBJ1-1,TRBV5-1,NA,NA
TGTGCCAGCAGCGTAGAGGCAGAAACCCGCCTTTACACTGAAGCTTTCTTT,CASSVEAETRLYTEAFF,TRBJ1-1,TRBV9,NA,NA
TGTGCCAGCAGCCCGACAGGGAACACTGAAGCTTTCTTT,CASSPTGNTEAFF,TRBJ1-1,TRBV7-3,NA,NA
TGTGCCAGCAGCCTCGCTGGGACAGGGAACTATGGCTACACCTTC,CASSLAGTGNYGYTF,TRBJ1-2,TRBV28,TRBD1,NA
TGTGCCAGTAGTGCTCGGACAGACACTGAAGCTTTCTTT,CASSARTDTEAFF,TRBJ1-1,TRBV19,NA,NA
TGTGCCAGCAGTGAAGGCAGGAACCTTTCCTACGAGCAGTACTTC,CASSEGRNLSYEQYF,TRBJ2-7,TRBV2,NA,NA
TGTGCCAGCACCCCTAGTACCTTTACCTCCTACGAGCAGTACTTC,CASTPSTFTSYEQYF,TRBJ2-7,TRBV6-6,NA,NA
TGTGCCAGCAGCTTGCGGGACCGGGAAGAGACCCAGTACTTC,CASSLRDREETQYF,TRBJ2-5,TRBV5-5,NA,NA
TGTGCCAGCAGCCTGAGCAATCAGCCCCAGCATTTT,CASSLSNQPQHF,TRBJ1-5,TRBV7-2,NA,NA
TGTGCCTGGAGTGTAAAGGGACACAATGAGCAGTTCTTC,CAWSVKGHNEQFF,TRBJ2-1,TRBV30,NA,NA
TGTGCCAGCAGGGGGGGAGAGGGAGCTGGAAAACTGTTTTTT,CASRGGEGAGKLFF,TRBJ1-4,TRBV27,NA,NA
TGTGCCAGCAGCTCCCGGGAGACCCAGTACTTC,CASSSRETQYF,TRBJ2-5,TRBV5-6,NA,NA
TGTGCCAGCAGCCCCGGGACAGGGAGATACGAGCAGTACTTC,CASSPGTGRYEQYF,TRBJ2-7,TRBV5-4,TRBD1,NA
TGTGCCACCTGGGACAGGGGAGGCACAGATACGCAGTATTTT,CATWDRGGTDTQYF,TRBJ2-3,TRBV27,TRBD1,NA
TGCGCCAGCAGCCAAGTTTTCGGGGGGTACTACGAGCAGTACTTC,CASSQVFGGYYEQYF,TRBJ2-7,TRBV4-1,TRBD2,NA
TGTGCCAGCATCCCTTATACTCCACCCACGGATAATGAGCAGTTCTTC,CASIPYTPPTDNEQFF,TRBJ2-1,TRBV2,NA,NA
TGTGCCAGCAGCTTTCACCAGGGGCCGTACGAGCAGTACTTC,CASSFHQGPYEQYF,TRBJ2-7,TRBV7-2,NA,NA
TGTGCCAGCAGCCCCGGGGGGGCGAGCTCCTACGAGCAGTACTTC,CASSPGGASSYEQYF,TRBJ2-7,TRBV7-2,TRBD2,NA
TGTGCCAGCAGCCAAGATTGGGACGGGGAAAATGAGAAACTGTTTTTT,CASSQDWDGENEKLFF,TRBJ1-4,TRBV14,NA,NA
TGTGCCAGCAGGGACATGGGGGGGACCTCCTACGAGCAGTACTTC,CASRDMGGTSYEQYF,TRBJ2-7,TRBV7-2,TRBD2,NA
TGTGCCAGCAGCTTACGTCCCCTGGGAAGGACTGAAGCTTTCTTT,CASSLRPLGRTEAFF,TRBJ1-1,TRBV7-9,NA,NA
TGTGCCAGCAGTTACTCGAGGGCTAGCGAGCAGTACTTC,CASSYSRASEQYF,TRBJ2-7,TRBV6-5,NA,NA
TGTGCCAGCAGTTCCCCGGGGGCCCACTATGGCTACACCTTC,CASSSPGAHYGYTF,TRBJ1-2,TRBV6-5,NA,NA
TGCAGCGTTGAAGAATCAGAGAACAATGAGCAGTTCTTC,CSVEESENNEQFF,TRBJ2-1,TRBV29-1,NA,NA
TGTGCCAGCAGTTATTCCCAGAGGGGATTATACGAGCAGTACTTC,CASSYSQRGLYEQYF,TRBJ2-7,TRBV6-5,NA,NA
TGTGCCAGCCTCCGAGACAGGGGCACCGGGGAGCTGTTTTTT,CASLRDRGTGELFF,TRBJ2-2,TRBV28,TRBD1,NA
TGTGCCAGCTCCCCCGGGGCGGTTTCCTACAATGAGCAGTTCTTC,CASSPGAVSYNEQFF,TRBJ2-1,TRBV18,NA,NA
TGTGCCAGCTCACCGAATGGAGAGACCCAGTACTTC,CASSPNGETQYF,TRBJ2-5,TRBV18,NA,few
TGTGCCAGCAGTACCCAGGATAGCAATCAGCCCCAGCATTTT,CASSTQDSNQPQHF,TRBJ1-5,TRBV28,NA,NA
TGTGCCAGCAGTAACGGACGTAATCAGCCCCAGCATTTT,CASSNGRNQPQHF,TRBJ1-5,TRBV28,NA,NA
TGTGCCTGGGGGGGGTCTGGGGCCTATAAGACCCAGTACTTC,CAWGGSGAYKTQYF,TRBJ2-5,TRBV30,NA,NA
TGTGCCAGCAGTACTGGACAGGGGGCGCCCGGGGAGCTGTTTTTT,CASSTGQGAPGELFF,TRBJ2-2,TRBV6-1,TRBD1,NA